The present TCR beta chain was sequenced within a study of control samples from healthy donors and cancer patients. Using immunoSEQ multiplex PCR, the repertoire was profiled, and TCRdb retains in-frame clones only, with some absent. Of about 160,000 clones listed, 96% were seen once; the top ten hold about 0.94%. V was cut by 5 bases and J by 6 bases, with 8 bases left in between. This CDR3 spans 11 amino acids. The sample comprised blood. V and J are TRBV12-3 or TRBV12-4 and TRBJ2-7; D call uncertain. The source is a woman under 40 in good health. CDR3 loop: CASSPDGEQYF. The CDR3 nucleotides read TGTGCCAGCAGTCCAGACGGCGAGCAGTACTTC.